One sample yielded the 25 T cell receptor beta chains listed below, sequenced in a study of T-cell memory formation after mild COVID-19. TCRdb reprocessed the 5' RACE reads via MiXCR and lists one record per CDR3 protein. The sample records around 300,000 distinct CDR3 sequences, approximately 8.4% being singletons. The source material was PBMCs or a T cell subset sorted from them (not recorded which). These receptors all stem from a man between 18 and 35 years old who had mild COVID-19 (a few samples of this study predate the infection). Cell type and time point are not known.

This clonotype is medium-sized within its sample. The rearrangement joins TRBV6-5 to TRBJ2-5; 15 bases fit TRBD2. The CDR3 totals 16 residues. V shed 0 bases and J 4 bases; nucleotides not matched to a gene: 0. Germline V gene sequence: CDR1 MNHEY, CDR2 SVGAGI. The CDR3 loop reads CASSYSGLAGGETQYF. As DNA, the CDR3 is TGTGCCAGCAGTTACTCGGGACTAGCGGGGGGAGAGACCCAGTACTTC.

The V and J genes are TRBV10-3 and TRBJ2-2, with D uncertain. Germline CDR1 and CDR2: ENHRY and SYGVKD. The CDR3 is 12 amino acids. Deletions cut 0 bases from V and 8 bases from J, with 4 bases between. CDR3 loop: CAISESDGELFF. As DNA, the CDR3 is TGTGCCATCAGTGAGTCGGATGGGGAGCTGTTTTTT.

This clonotype was seen a handful of times. The genes are TRBV5-1 and TRBJ2-5; 7 bases are a match to TRBD2. The germline V gene encodes CDR1 SGHRS and CDR2 YFSETQ. The CDR3 sequence is 15 residues long. V lost 5 bases and J lost 2; bases outside the gene matches: 9. The DNA for the CDR3 is TGCGCCAGCAGGGTTCTGGGCGGGGGTCAAGAGACCCAGTACTTC. It is translated as CASRVLGGGQETQYF.

V is TRBV20-1 and J is TRBJ2-7; 8 nucleotides agree with TRBD2. The CDR3 is 16 amino acids. With 3 bases clipped from V and 2 bases from J, the junction kept 12 bases outside the gene matches. Germline V lookup: CDR1 DFQATT, CDR2 SNEGSKA (reference sequence). CDR3 in DNA: TGCAGTGCTAGTCACACCCCGGGACTAGAAACCTACGAGCAGTACTTC. As protein: CSASHTPGLETYEQYF.

For the CDR3, the DNA is TGTGCCAGCAACCCTTCGGGCAGAAGCACAGATACGCAGTATTTT. As protein: CASNPSGRSTDTQYF. V gene TRBV7-9 combines with J gene TRBJ2-3; no clear D. The CDR3 consists of 15 residues. Per germline, CDR1 SEHNR and CDR2 FQNEAQ (reference sequence). With 7 bases removed from V and 0 bases from J, the gap between germline ends came to 14 bases.

V usage is TRBV6-2 or TRBV6-3 and J usage is TRBJ2-2; TRBD2 aligns across 7 bases. The V segment lost 6 bases and the J segment 4 bases; nucleotides outside the gene matches: 11. Germline values: CDR1 MNHEY, CDR2 SVGEGT. There are 16 residues in the CDR3. The DNA of the CDR3 is TGTGCCAGCAGCTCTAAGCGGGGAAGCGGCACCGGGGAGCTGTTTTTT. Its protein is CASSSKRGSGTGELFF.

This clonotype was picked up many times. The V and J genes are TRBV12-3 or TRBV12-4 and TRBJ1-1; 8 nucleotides agree with TRBD1. This CDR3 has 15 residues. After removal of 7 bases from V and 7 bases from J, the junction contained 14 bases not matched to a gene. CDR3 in amino acids: CASTRPGQGENEAFF. The CDR3 nucleotides are TGTGCCAGCACCAGGCCCGGACAGGGTGAAAATGAAGCTTTCTTT.

V and J are TRBV7-2 and TRBJ1-1; TRBD1 might be the D (6 bases). The CDR3 extends over 15 amino acids. Germline V gives CDR1 SGHTA, CDR2 FQGNSA. V was cut by 2 bases and J by 5 bases, with 15 bases left in between. The DNA of the CDR3 is TGTGCCAGCAGCTTAAGGCCGGGGGCAGGAACTGAAGCTTTCTTT. It encodes CASSLRPGAGTEAFF. The whole variable domain, remainder taken from reference TRBV7-2 and TRBJ1-1, is GAGVSQSPSNKVTEKGKDVELRCDPISGHTALYWYRQSLGQGLEFLIYFQGNSAPDKSGLPSDRFSAERTGGSVSTLTIQRTQQEDSAVYLCASSLRPGAGTEAFFGQGTRLTVV.

In its sample, this clonotype was seen a few times. This rearrangement joins TRBV7-9 to TRBJ1-6; D is unresolved. Trimming shortened V by 5 bases and J by 10 bases, and 3 bases separated the two germline ends. CDR1 is SEHNR, CDR2 FQNEAQ, per germline (reference sequence). This CDR3 comprises 10 residues. This CDR3 is CASSNSPLHF. The DNA of the CDR3 is TGTGCCAGCAGCAACTCACCCCTCCACTTT.

This clonotype was picked up a small number of times. CDR3 nucleotides: TGTGCCAGCAGTGAGTCGGGGGGTCTAGGGGAGACCCAGTACTTC. It yields the protein CASSESGGLGETQYF. This chain links TRBV6-1 with TRBJ2-5; 7 nucleotides line up with TRBD2. The CDR3 is made up of 15 amino acids. J lost 5 bases, V lost 3 bases, and 9 bases had no gene match. Germline lookup yields CDR1 MNHNS and CDR2 SASEGT.

This clonotype was counted ten times or more. DNA of the CDR3: TGTGCCAGCAGTGTCACGGGGGGGGTATCCTACAATGAGCAGTTCTTC. It codes for CASSVTGGVSYNEQFF. The chain couples TRBV28 to TRBJ2-1; 8 bases map to TRBD2. The CDR3 is 16 residues long. The germline CDR1 and CDR2 sequences are MDHEN and SYDVKM. J lost 1 base, V lost 5 bases, and 7 bases had no gene match. The variable domain in full, with the rest retrieved from reference TRBV28 and TRBJ2-1, is DVKVTQSSRYLVKRTGEKVFLECVQDMDHENMFWYRQDPGLGLRLIYFSYDVKMKEKGDIPEGYSVSREKKERFSLILESASTNQTSMYLCASSVTGGVSYNEQFFGPGTRLTVL.

The rearrangement joins TRBV6-2 or TRBV6-3 to TRBJ2-7; the D is unclear. CDR1 is MNHEY and CDR2 is SVGEGT in the germline V gene. This CDR3 region has 13 residues. V lost 4 bases, J lost 2 bases, and 9 bases lay in between. CDR3 DNA: TGTGCCAGCAGTTCCCCCGGCGCCTACGAGCAGTACTTC. Translation: CASSSPGAYEQYF.

CDR3: CATGTGELFF. CDR3 in DNA: TGTGCCACCGGGACCGGGGAGCTGTTTTTT. The V gene is TRBV10-3, the J gene TRBJ2-2; no firm D call. V dropped 10 bases and J dropped 5 bases, with 5 bases sitting between them. The CDR3 extends over 10 amino acids. CDR1 ENHRY and CDR2 SYGVKD come from the germline V gene.

This clonotype has just a few counts. The V call is TRBV20-1, the J call TRBJ1-2; D not resolved. Trimming removed 0 bases from V and 8 bases from J, with 16 bases in between. Germline V gene data show CDR1 as DFQATT and CDR2 as SNEGSKA (reference sequence). There are 14 residues in the CDR3. The CDR3 DNA sequence: TGCAGTGCTAGAGATGAGTTGCCTTCGCGGGGCTACACCTTC. As protein: CSARDELPSRGYTF.

V is TRBV12-3 or TRBV12-4 and J is TRBJ1-2; D unclear. Trimming stripped 3 bases from V and 4 bases from J, with 12 bases between. CDR3 length: 14 amino acids. This CDR3 reads CASSFQAEGYGYTF. Written as DNA, the CDR3 is TGTGCCAGCAGTTTCCAAGCAGAAGGCTATGGCTACACCTTC.

About this clonotype itself: It may be a read error: a sequence one base away is much more abundant. The rearrangement uses TRBV7-2 and TRBJ2-2; perhaps D is TRBD1 or TRBD2 (5 bases each). CDR1 and CDR2 (germline): SGHTA, FQGNSA. This CDR3 region has 15 residues. The CDR3 nucleotides read TGTGACAGCAGTTCCCGTCTGGGGGACACCGGGGAGCTGTTTTTT. Translating gives CDSSSRLGDTGELFF.

This clonotype was seen a few times. The chain uses TRBV20-1 and TRBJ2-3, with TRBD2 as a possible D gene (5 bases). V dropped 0 bases and J dropped 3 bases, with 13 bases sitting between them. Germline V gives CDR1 DFQATT, CDR2 SNEGSKA (reference sequence). CDR3 length: 15 residues. The CDR3 protein is CSARDGARATDTQYF. CDR3 in DNA: TGCAGTGCTAGAGATGGAGCGAGGGCTACAGATACGCAGTATTTT.

The chain joins TRBV10-3 to TRBJ2-7; TRBD1 matches 9 bases. This CDR3 contains 14 residues. V lost 6 bases to trimming and J lost 5 bases; unmatched junction nucleotides: 8. The germline V gene encodes CDR1 ENHRY and CDR2 SYGVKD. CDR3 amino acids: CAIRGGTGFHEQYF. Here the CDR3 DNA reads TGTGCCATCAGGGGGGGGACAGGGTTTCACGAGCAGTACTTC.

The V call is TRBV4-1, the J call TRBJ1-1, with D tentatively TRBD1 (6 bases). CDR1 and CDR2 from the germline V gene are MGHRA and YSYEKL. The V and J ends lost 6 bases and 1 base respectively, with 15 bases between them. This CDR3 has 15 residues. The CDR3 reads CASRPPGHRNTEAFF. The DNA for the CDR3 is TGCGCCAGCAGACCCCCGGGACACCGGAACACTGAAGCTTTCTTT.

The V and J genes are TRBV5-1 and TRBJ2-2; D is undetermined. V lost 0 bases and J 3 bases, leaving 6 bases between the germline ends. This CDR3 region has 14 residues. From germline, CDR1 is SGHRS and CDR2 YFSETQ. CDR3 sequence: CASSLGVHTGELFF. CDR3 nucleotides: TGCGCCAGCAGCTTGGGGGTGCACACCGGGGAGCTGTTTTTT.

In its sample, this clonotype was seen a few times. The CDR3 DNA reads TGTGCCAGCAGCCACGAATCGGGGGGAGCCTACAATGAGCAGTTCTTC. Translating gives CASSHESGGAYNEQFF. The chain joins TRBV3-1 to TRBJ2-1; 7 positions match TRBD2. V shed 3 bases and J 2 bases; nucleotides not matched to a gene: 7. The V gene's germline CDR1 is LGHDT and CDR2 YNNKEL (reference sequence). This CDR3 spans 16 amino acids.

Only a few counts were recorded for this clonotype. The chain carries TRBV7-6 and TRBJ1-3, with 7 bases that match TRBD1. V trimming: 1 base; J trimming: 2 bases; junction bases outside the gene matches: 8. Germline V gene sequence: CDR1 SGHVS, CDR2 FNYEAQ. The CDR3 extends over 17 amino acids. As DNA, the CDR3 is TGTGCCAGCAGCTTAGATGGCCTAGGGGGCCCTGGAAACACCATATATTTT. Amino acids: CASSLDGLGGPGNTIYF.

J is TRBJ2-1 and V is TRBV5-1, with 7 positions matching TRBD2. Germline CDR1 reads SGHRS; CDR2 reads YFSETQ. This CDR3 spans 17 amino acids. The V segment lost 4 bases and the J segment 4 bases; nucleotides outside the gene matches: 14. CDR3 protein: CASSGGVAGVGYNEQFF. For the CDR3, the DNA is TGCGCCAGCAGCGGCGGGGTCGCGGGGGTAGGTTACAATGAGCAGTTCTTC.

This sequence joins TRBV7-2 and TRBJ2-5; TRBD2 aligns across 9 bases. The CDR3 totals 16 residues. CDR1 is SGHTA, CDR2 FQGNSA, per germline. The V gene end was trimmed by 6 bases and the J gene end by 1 base; junction bases not matched to a gene: 9. The CDR3 DNA reads TGTGCCAGCAGAGGGAGGGGTAGCGGGGGCCAAGAGACCCAGTACTTC. Protein: CASRGRGSGGQETQYF.

This clonotype was seen at least ten times. The chain links TRBV4-2 to TRBJ1-6; no clear D. Trimming shortened V by 0 bases and J by 7 bases, and 4 bases separated the two germline ends. This CDR3 contains 13 residues. Germline V lookup: CDR1 LGHNA, CDR2 YNFKEQ. This CDR3 is CASSQDSNSPLHF. The DNA of the CDR3 is TGTGCCAGCAGCCAAGATTCGAATTCACCCCTCCACTTT.